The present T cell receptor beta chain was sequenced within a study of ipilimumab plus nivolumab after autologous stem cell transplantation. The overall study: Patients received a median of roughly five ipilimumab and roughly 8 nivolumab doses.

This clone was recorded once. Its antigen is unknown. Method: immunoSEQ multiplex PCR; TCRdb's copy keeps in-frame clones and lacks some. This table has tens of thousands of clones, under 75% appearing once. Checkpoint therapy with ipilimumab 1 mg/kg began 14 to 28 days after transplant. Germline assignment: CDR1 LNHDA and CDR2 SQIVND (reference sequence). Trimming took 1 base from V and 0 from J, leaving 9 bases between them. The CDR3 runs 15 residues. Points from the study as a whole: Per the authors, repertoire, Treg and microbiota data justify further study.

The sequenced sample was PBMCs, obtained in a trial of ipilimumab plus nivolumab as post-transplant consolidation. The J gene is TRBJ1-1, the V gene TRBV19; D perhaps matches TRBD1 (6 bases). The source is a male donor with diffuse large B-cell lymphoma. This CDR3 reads CASSIGGGMNTEAFF. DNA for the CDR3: TGTGCCAGTAGTATAGGAGGGGGAATGAACACTGAAGCTTTCTTT.